The clone carrying this T cell receptor beta chain was counted a single time. What it recognizes is unknown. These data are taken from a study of Ad26.COV2.S vaccination and SARS-CoV-2 variants. Looking at the study overall: Of the COV1001 trial arms, the Ad26.COV2.S arm included the donor.

Treatment reported: roughly 20 received Ad26.COV2.S at low or high dose, single or two shots; roughly 5 received placebo; per-sample allocation not given. Sampling occurred on day 63 after the first vaccine or placebo injection. An adult donor aged 18-55 years was enrolled in Boston. Assay used: immunoSEQ multiplex PCR; TCRdb lists only in-frame clones, some missing. The sample yields around 400,000 clones, roughly 85% seen once. CDR3 length: 14 residues. Trimming shortened V by 5 bases and J by 1 base, and 11 bases separated the two germline ends. Germline CDR1 is SGHTA and CDR2 is FQGTGA. Notes on the study in general: Among vaccine recipients, spike-specific TCR breadth exceeded that of placebo recipients.

The chain has TRBV7-3 and TRBJ2-5; tentatively, D is TRBD2 (6 bases). The sample was peripheral blood, taken in a trial of Ad26.COV2.S vaccine versus placebo. This clonotype originated in a person between 18 and 65 years old who received the Ad26.COV2.S COVID-19 vaccine or a placebo. CDR3 DNA sequence: TGTGCCAGCAGCACATCGGGAGTCCAAGAGACCCAGTACTTC. It specifies CASSTSGVQETQYF.